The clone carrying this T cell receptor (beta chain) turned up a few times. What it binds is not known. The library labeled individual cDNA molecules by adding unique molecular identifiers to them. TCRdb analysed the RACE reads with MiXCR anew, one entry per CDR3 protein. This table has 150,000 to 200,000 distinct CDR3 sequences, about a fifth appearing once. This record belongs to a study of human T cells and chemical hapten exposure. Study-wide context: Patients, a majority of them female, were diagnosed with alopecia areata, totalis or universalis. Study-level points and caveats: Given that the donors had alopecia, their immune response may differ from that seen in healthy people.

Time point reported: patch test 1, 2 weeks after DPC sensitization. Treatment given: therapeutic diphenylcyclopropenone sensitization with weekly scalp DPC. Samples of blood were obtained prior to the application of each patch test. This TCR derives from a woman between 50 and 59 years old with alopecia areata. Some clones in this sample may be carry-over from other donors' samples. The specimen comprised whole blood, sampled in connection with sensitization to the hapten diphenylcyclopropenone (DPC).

The CDR3 bases are TGCAGTGCTAGAGATGATCGCCTAATCTGGGGAGATACGCAGTATTTT. Amino acids: CSARDDRLIWGDTQYF. The chain employs TRBV20-1 and TRBJ2-3, with D uncertain. The length of the CDR3 is 16 residues. V was cut by 0 bases and J by 5 bases, with 18 bases left in between. CDR1 is DFQATT, CDR2 SNEGSKA, per germline (reference sequence).